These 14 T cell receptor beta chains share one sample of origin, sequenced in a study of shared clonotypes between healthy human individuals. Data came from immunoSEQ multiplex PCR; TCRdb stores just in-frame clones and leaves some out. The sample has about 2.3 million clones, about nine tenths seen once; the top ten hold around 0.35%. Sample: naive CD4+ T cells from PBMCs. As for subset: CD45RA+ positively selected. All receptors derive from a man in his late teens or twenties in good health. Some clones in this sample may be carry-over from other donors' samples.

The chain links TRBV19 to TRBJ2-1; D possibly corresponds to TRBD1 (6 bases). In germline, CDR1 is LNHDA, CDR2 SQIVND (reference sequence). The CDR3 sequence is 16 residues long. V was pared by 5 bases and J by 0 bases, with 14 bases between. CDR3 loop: CASSLDRLSSYNEQFF. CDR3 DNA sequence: TGTGCCAGTAGTCTGGACAGACTAAGCTCCTACAATGAGCAGTTCTTC.

Here the CDR3 reads CASRRHSGGSGNYNEQFF. CDR3 DNA sequence: TGTGCCAGCAGGAGACACTCGGGGGGTAGCGGGAACTACAATGAGCAGTTCTTC. The gene calls are TRBV28 and TRBJ2-1; TRBD2 agrees at 8 bases. Trimming took 6 bases from V and 3 from J; bases not matched to a gene: 16. Per the germline V gene, CDR1 is MDHEN and CDR2 is SYDVKM. The CDR3 has 18 residues.

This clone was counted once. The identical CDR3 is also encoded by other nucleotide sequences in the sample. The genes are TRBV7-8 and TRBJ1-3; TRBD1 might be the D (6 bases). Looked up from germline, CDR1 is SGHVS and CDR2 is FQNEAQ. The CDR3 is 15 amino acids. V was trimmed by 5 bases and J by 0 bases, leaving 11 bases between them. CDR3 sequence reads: CASSDGQSSGNTIYF. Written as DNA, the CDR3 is TGTGCCAGCAGCGACGGACAGAGCTCTGGAAACACCATATATTTT.

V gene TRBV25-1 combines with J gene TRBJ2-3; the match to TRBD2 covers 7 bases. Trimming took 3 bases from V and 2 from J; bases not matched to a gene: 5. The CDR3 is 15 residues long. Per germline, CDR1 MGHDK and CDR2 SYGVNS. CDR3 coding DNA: TGTGCCAGCAGTGATTATGCGGGAGTCACAGATACGCAGTATTTT. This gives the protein CASSDYAGVTDTQYF.

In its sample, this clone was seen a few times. Here the CDR3 reads CASSAEGRAYNEQFF. The CDR3 DNA is TGTGCCAGCAGCGCCGAGGGGAGGGCCTACAATGAGCAGTTCTTC. This chain links TRBV5-4 with TRBJ2-1, with TRBD2 matching 7 bases. J was trimmed by 2 bases and V by 4 bases; bases with no gene match: 6. The CDR3 length is 15 residues. Germline V gene lookup returns CDR1 SGHNT and CDR2 YYREEE (reference sequence).

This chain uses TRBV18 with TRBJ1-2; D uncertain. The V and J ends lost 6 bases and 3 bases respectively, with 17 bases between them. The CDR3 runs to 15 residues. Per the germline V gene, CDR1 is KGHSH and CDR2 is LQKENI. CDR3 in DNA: TGTGCCAGCTCTACCACACGGGCGCTTGACTATGGCTACACCTTC. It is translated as CASSTTRALDYGYTF.

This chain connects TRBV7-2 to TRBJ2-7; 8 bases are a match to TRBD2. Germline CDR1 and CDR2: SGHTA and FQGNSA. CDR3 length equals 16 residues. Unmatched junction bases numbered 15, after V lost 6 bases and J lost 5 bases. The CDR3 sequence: CASSPTLAGGRDEQYF. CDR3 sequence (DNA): TGTGCCAGCAGTCCCACGCTAGCGGGCGGCCGAGACGAGCAGTACTTC.

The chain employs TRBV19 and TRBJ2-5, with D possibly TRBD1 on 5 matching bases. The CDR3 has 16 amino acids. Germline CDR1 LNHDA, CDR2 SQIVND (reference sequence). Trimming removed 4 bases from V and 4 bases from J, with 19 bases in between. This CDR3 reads CASSTGTRQYRETQYF. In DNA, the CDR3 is TGTGCCAGTAGTACTGGAACCCGACAGTACCGAGAGACCCAGTACTTC.

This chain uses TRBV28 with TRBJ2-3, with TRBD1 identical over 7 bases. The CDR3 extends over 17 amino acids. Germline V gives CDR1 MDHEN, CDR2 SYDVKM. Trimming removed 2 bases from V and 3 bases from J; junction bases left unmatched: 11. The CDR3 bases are TGTGCCAGCAGTTTAAGGGCAGGGGGTCGGAGAACAGATACGCAGTATTTT. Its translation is CASSLRAGGRRTDTQYF.

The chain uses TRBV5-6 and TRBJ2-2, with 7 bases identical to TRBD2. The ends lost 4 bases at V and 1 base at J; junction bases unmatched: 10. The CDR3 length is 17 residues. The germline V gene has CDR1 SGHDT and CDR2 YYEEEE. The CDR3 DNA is TGTGCCAGCAGCGTACAAGGATCGGGGGGGAACACCGGGGAGCTGTTTTTT. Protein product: CASSVQGSGGNTGELFF.

Here the CDR3 DNA reads TGTGCCTGGAGGGCTAAGAACTCCTACAATGAGCAGTTCTTC. As protein: CAWRAKNSYNEQFF. The V and J genes are TRBV30 and TRBJ2-1; no firm D call. The CDR3 covers 14 residues. Germline V gene sequence: CDR1 GTSNPN, CDR2 SVGIG (reference sequence). V gave up 3 bases and J gave up 0 bases, with 9 bases separating them.

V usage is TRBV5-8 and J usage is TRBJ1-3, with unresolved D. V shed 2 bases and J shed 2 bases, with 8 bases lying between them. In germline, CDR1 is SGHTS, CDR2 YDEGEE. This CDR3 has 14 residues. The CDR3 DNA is TGTGCCAGCAGCTTTCAACAGCCTGGAAACACCATATATTTT. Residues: CASSFQQPGNTIYF.

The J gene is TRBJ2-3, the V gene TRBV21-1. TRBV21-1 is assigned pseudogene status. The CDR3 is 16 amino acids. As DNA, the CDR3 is TGTGCCAGCAGCCCTTTCAAATTCACCCGCACAGATACGCAGTATTTT. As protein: CASSPFKFTRTDTQYF.

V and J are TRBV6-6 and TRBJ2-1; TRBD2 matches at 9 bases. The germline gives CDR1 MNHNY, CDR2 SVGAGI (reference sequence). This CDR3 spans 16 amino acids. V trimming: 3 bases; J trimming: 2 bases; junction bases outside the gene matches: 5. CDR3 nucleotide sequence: TGTGCCAGCAGTTATGTTTGGACTAGCGCCTACAATGAGCAGTTCTTC. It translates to CASSYVWTSAYNEQFF.